Detailed here is one T cell receptor beta chain. Germline values: CDR1 SGHAT, CDR2 FQDESV (reference sequence). This CDR3 contains 15 residues. V was cut by 6 bases and J by 4 bases, with 13 bases left in between. The data belong to a study of CD8 T cells in Susac syndrome. RNA amounts of about 0.45 to 1 ug underwent reverse transcription with random hexamers. An immunoSEQ multiplex PCR generated amplified TCR beta CDR3 products spanning 54 Vbeta and 13 Jbeta. TCRdb itself ran the immunoSEQ multiplex PCR reads through MiXCR, one entry per CDR3 protein. The table has about 180,000 distinct CDR3 sequences, roughly 92% seen once.

Sequences were obtained from CD4+ T cells from PBMCs. The chain combines TRBV11-1 with TRBJ1-6, with TRBD1 as a possible D gene (5 bases). This clonotype originated in a human donor with Susac syndrome. CDR3 amino acids: CASRPGTAYNSPLHF. Here the CDR3 DNA reads TGTGCCAGCAGACCCGGGACGGCATATAATTCACCCCTCCACTTT.